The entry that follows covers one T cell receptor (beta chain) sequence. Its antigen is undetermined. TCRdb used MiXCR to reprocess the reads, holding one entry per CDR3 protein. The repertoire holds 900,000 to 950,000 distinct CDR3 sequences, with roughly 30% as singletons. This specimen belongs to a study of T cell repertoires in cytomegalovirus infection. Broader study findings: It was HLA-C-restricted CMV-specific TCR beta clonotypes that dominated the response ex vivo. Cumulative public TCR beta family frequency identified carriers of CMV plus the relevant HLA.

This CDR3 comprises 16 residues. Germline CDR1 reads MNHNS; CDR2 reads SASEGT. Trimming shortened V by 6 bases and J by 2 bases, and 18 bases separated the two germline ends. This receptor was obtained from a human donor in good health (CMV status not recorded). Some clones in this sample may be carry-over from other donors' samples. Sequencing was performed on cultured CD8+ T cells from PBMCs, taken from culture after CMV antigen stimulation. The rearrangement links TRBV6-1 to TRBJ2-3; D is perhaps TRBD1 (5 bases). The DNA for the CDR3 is TGTGCCAGCAGAGAAACTTTTTGGGGCAACACAGATACGCAGTATTTT. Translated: CASRETFWGNTDTQYF.